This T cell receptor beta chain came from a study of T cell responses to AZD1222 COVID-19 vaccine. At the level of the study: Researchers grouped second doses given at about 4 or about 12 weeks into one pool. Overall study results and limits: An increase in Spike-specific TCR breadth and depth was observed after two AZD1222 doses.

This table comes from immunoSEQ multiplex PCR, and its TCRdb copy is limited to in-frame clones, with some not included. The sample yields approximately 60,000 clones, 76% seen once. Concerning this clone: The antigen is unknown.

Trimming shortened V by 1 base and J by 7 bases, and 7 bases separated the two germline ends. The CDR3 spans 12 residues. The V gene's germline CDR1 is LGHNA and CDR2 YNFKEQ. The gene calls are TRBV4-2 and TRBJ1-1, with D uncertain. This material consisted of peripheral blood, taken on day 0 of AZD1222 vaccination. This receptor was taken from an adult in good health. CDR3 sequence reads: CASSQVGVEAFF. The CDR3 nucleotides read TGTGCCAGCAGCCAAGTAGGAGTTGAAGCTTTCTTT.